The 8 T cell receptor beta chains below all came from one sample that was sequenced in a study of blood T cell repertoires in COVID-19. TCRdb keeps only in-frame clones here, not all; method: immunoSEQ multiplex PCR. The table includes some 40,000 clones, about 89% detected once. Sequencing was performed on peripheral blood. The receptors come from a woman aged 25 to 39 in a cohort sampled during active COVID-19.

The count of this clone is one. This chain connects TRBV5-4 to TRBJ2-3; 11 bases are shared with TRBD1. Germline CDR1 SGHNT, CDR2 YYREEE (reference sequence). The length of the CDR3 is 16 residues. V trimming: 1 base; J trimming: 5 bases; junction bases outside the gene matches: 6. The CDR3 is CASSLPGQGAKDTQYF. The CDR3 DNA reads TGTGCCAGCAGCTTGCCCGGACAGGGGGCGAAAGATACGCAGTATTTT.

The genes are TRBV4-2 and TRBJ2-2; TRBD2 is a possible D gene (6 bases). Germline CDR1 LGHNA, CDR2 YNFKEQ. CDR3 length: 15 residues. Trimming left V 5 bases short and J 4 bases short, with 14 bases between. Written as DNA, the CDR3 is TGTGCCAGCAGCATTGGCGGTAGCGGCACCGGGGAGCTGTTTTTT. Its translation is CASSIGGSGTGELFF.

CDR3 residues: CASSPGSGRWAGELFF. CDR3 coding DNA: TGTGCCAGCAGCCCCGGCAGCGGGAGGTGGGCCGGGGAGCTGTTTTTT. The chain couples TRBV11-2 to TRBJ2-2; 9 nucleotides align to TRBD2. Losses at the gene ends were 5 bases for V and 6 bases for J; bases not matched to a gene: 10. The CDR3 runs to 16 residues. Germline V gene sequence: CDR1 SGHAT, CDR2 FQNNGV.

The chain uses TRBV24-1 and TRBJ2-1; TRBD2 is a possible D gene (6 bases). CDR1 KGHDR and CDR2 SFDVKD come from the germline V gene. The length of the CDR3 is 15 residues. Trimming took 4 bases from V and 4 from J, leaving 13 bases between them. The CDR3 DNA is TGTGCCACCAGTGACCCTCGGCGGGGATACAATGAGCAGTTCTTC. This codes for CATSDPRRGYNEQFF.

The chain carries TRBV19 and TRBJ2-1; D is perhaps TRBD2 (5 bases). Trimming took off 6 bases at V and 6 bases at J, with 15 bases between the two ends. This CDR3 spans 14 amino acids. Germline-derived CDR1 and CDR2 are LNHDA and SQIVND (reference sequence). The CDR3 sequence: CASSPLAGFNEQFF. DNA of the CDR3: TGTGCCAGTAGCCCTTTGGCGGGTTTCAATGAGCAGTTCTTC.

In its sample, this clone was seen a few times. The chain uses TRBV19 and TRBJ1-5, with D hard to call. CDR3 size: 13 residues. V shed 6 bases and J shed 1 base, with 7 bases lying between them. The germline gives CDR1 LNHDA, CDR2 SQIVND (reference sequence). DNA for the CDR3: TGTGCCAGTAGGATGAGGAGCAATCAGCCCCAGCATTTT. It codes for CASRMRSNQPQHF.

The rearrangement joins TRBV7-3 to TRBJ1-1; 7 nucleotides agree with TRBD1. The CDR3 sequence is 13 residues long. Germline CDR1 reads SGHTA; CDR2 reads FQGTGA. The V and J ends lost 8 bases and 1 base, in that order; junction bases with no gene match: 4. CDR3 in amino acids: CASQQGPNTEAFF. The CDR3 nucleotides read TGTGCCAGCCAACAGGGGCCGAACACTGAAGCTTTCTTT.

The chain employs TRBV3-1 (or the pseudogene TRBV3-2) and TRBJ1-6; 8 positions agree with TRBD1. CDR3 length equals 15 residues. Trimming took 4 bases from V and 5 from J; bases not matched to a gene: 4. Germline-derived CDR1 and CDR2 are LGHDT and YNNKEL (reference sequence). The CDR3 here is CASSRMDRDNSPLHF. CDR3 DNA: TGTGCCAGCAGCCGAATGGACAGGGATAATTCACCCCTCCACTTT.